This paragraph reports one T cell receptor beta chain. The sample belongs to a study of blood T cell repertoires in COVID-19. Looking at the study overall: COVID-19 samples, acute and convalescent, were from the United States, Italy and Spain.

Germline CDR1 and CDR2: MNHEY and SMNVEV (reference sequence). This CDR3 is 16 amino acids long. V dropped 6 bases and J dropped 0; count of bases not matched to a gene: 7. Per the original methods: Amplification from reference gene primers served as the basis for estimated nucleated cell counts. Here immunoSEQ multiplex PCR was the method, and the copy in TCRdb shows in-frame clones only, minus some. V, J and clone size are those of that table, while D and trimming were read from the DNA. The sample carries some 280,000 clones, around four fifths recorded once. The sample comprised peripheral blood. The chain uses TRBV27 and TRBJ2-3, with TRBD1 matching over 9 bases. The TCR comes from a woman in her forties or fifties with active or convalescent COVID-19. The DNA of the CDR3 is TGTGCCAGCAGATTACAGGGGGCTACTAGCACAGATACGCAGTATTTT. As protein: CASRLQGATSTDTQYF.